The 29 T cell receptor beta chains reported below all come from one sample, sequenced in a study of blood T cell repertoires in COVID-19. Data came from immunoSEQ multiplex PCR; TCRdb stores just in-frame clones and leaves some out. The profile shows fewer than 300,000 clones, 82% of them singletons. Sequences were obtained from peripheral blood. These receptors all come from a woman aged 18 to 35 with acute or convalescent COVID-19.

This chain uses TRBV11-3 with TRBJ2-1; the D gene is possibly TRBD2 (5 bases). V was trimmed by 0 bases and J by 7 bases, leaving 10 bases between them. CDR3 length: 14 residues. Germline V lookup: CDR1 SGHNT, CDR2 YENEEA. The CDR3 here is CASSLEATINEQFF. For the CDR3, the DNA is TGTGCCAGCAGCTTAGAAGCGACTATAAATGAGCAGTTCTTC.

V and J are TRBV27 and TRBJ2-1; maybe TRBD2 (6 bases). The CDR3 sequence is 14 residues long. Germline V lookup: CDR1 MNHEY, CDR2 SMNVEV (reference sequence). The ends were cut back, 6 bases at V and 5 bases at J, with 14 bases in the middle. DNA of the CDR3: TGTGCCAGCAGGAGCCTCGGGGGTAACAATGAGCAGTTCTTC. Translation: CASRSLGGNNEQFF.

The chain links TRBV29-1 to TRBJ2-1; 16 bases fit TRBD2. CDR1 is SQVTM, CDR2 ANQGSEA, per germline. V was clipped by 4 bases and J by 0 bases; unmatched bases: 6. This CDR3 is 18 amino acids long. The CDR3 DNA reads TGCAGCGTTGGCCCGGGACTAGCGGGAGGGGCCTCCTACAATGAGCAGTTCTTC. Residues: CSVGPGLAGGASYNEQFF.

This chain uses TRBV6-6 with TRBJ1-2; D is possibly TRBD1 (5 bases). The germline V gene encodes CDR1 MNHNY and CDR2 SVGAGI (reference sequence). There are 13 residues in the CDR3. Between the trimmed V and J ends, which lost 2 bases and 8 bases, there was a span of 12 bases. CDR3 protein: CASSYLGGGGYTF. As DNA, the CDR3 is TGTGCCAGCAGTTACCTCGGGGGGGGAGGCTACACCTTC.

The rearrangement links TRBV30 to TRBJ1-6; TRBD1 matches 7 bases. V trimming: 0 bases; J trimming: 6 bases; junction bases outside the gene matches: 5. The germline gives CDR1 GTSNPN, CDR2 SVGIG (reference sequence). The CDR3 length is 15 residues. This CDR3 reads CAWSVGQVSNSPLHF. The CDR3 nucleotides are TGTGCCTGGAGTGTCGGACAGGTTTCTAATTCACCCCTCCACTTT.

The chain combines TRBV5-1 with TRBJ1-2, with 8 nucleotides matching TRBD1. The CDR3 spans 14 residues. Per the germline V gene, CDR1 is SGHRS and CDR2 is YFSETQ. J was trimmed by 2 bases and V by 0 bases; bases with no gene match: 0. Here the CDR3 reads CASSLGDRNYGYTF. CDR3 DNA: TGCGCCAGCAGCTTGGGGGACAGGAACTATGGCTACACCTTC.

The chain couples TRBV5-6 to TRBJ2-7; D gene uncertain. CDR3 length: 15 amino acids. The V end was cut by 2 bases, the J end by 1 base, with 13 bases between. Germline CDR1 reads SGHDT; CDR2 reads YYEEEE. The CDR3 DNA is TGTGCCAGCAGCTTTTTCGTATCCTTATCCTACGAGCAGTACTTC. This translates into CASSFFVSLSYEQYF.

V usage is TRBV5-1 and J usage is TRBJ2-5; 14 bases map to TRBD2. In germline, CDR1 is SGHRS, CDR2 YFSETQ. The length of the CDR3 is 19 residues. The V segment lost 3 bases and the J segment 1 base; nucleotides outside the gene matches: 11. The DNA of the CDR3 is TGCGCCAGCAGCTGGGGACTAGCGGGAGTGGGAGGGGTCCAAGAGACCCAGTACTTC. Protein sequence: CASSWGLAGVGGVQETQYF. Drawing the rest from reference TRBV5-1 and TRBJ2-5, the complete variable domain is KAGVTQTPRYLIKTRGQQVTLSCSPISGHRSVSWYQQTPGQGLQFLFEYFSETQRNKGNFPGRFSGRQFSNSRSEMNVSTLELGDSALYLCASSWGLAGVGGVQETQYFGPGTRLLVL.

V and J are TRBV5-1 and TRBJ2-2; 8 bases align to TRBD2. CDR3 length equals 18 residues. From germline, CDR1 is SGHRS and CDR2 YFSETQ. The ends lost 2 bases at V and 6 bases at J; junction bases unmatched: 15. The CDR3 sequence: CASSFTTGLALGAGELFF. CDR3 nucleotides: TGCGCCAGCAGCTTTACCACCGGACTAGCCCTAGGGGCCGGGGAGCTGTTTTTT.

The chain links TRBV2 to TRBJ2-5; the match to TRBD1 covers 8 bases. Trimming removed 7 bases from V and 2 bases from J; junction bases left unmatched: 9. This CDR3 region has 15 residues. CDR1 and CDR2 from the germline V gene are SNHLY and FYNNEI. The CDR3 is CASTLRTGQQETQYF. Here the CDR3 DNA reads TGTGCCAGCACTTTAAGGACAGGGCAACAAGAGACCCAGTACTTC. Full variable domain (remainder filled in from reference TRBV2 and TRBJ2-5): EPEVTQTPSHQVTQMGQEVILRCVPISNHLYFYWYRQILGQKVEFLVSFYNNEISEKSEIFDDQFSVERPDGSNFTLKIRSTKLEDSAMYFCASTLRTGQQETQYFGPGTRLLVL.

The chain combines TRBV4-3 with TRBJ1-2; a possible D gene is TRBD1 (5 bases). CDR1 and CDR2 from the germline V gene are LGHNA and YSLEER. The CDR3 runs 14 residues. The V end lost 0 bases, the J end lost 5 bases, and 10 bases lay between the germline ends. The CDR3 sequence: CASSQDLGQYGYTF. DNA for the CDR3: TGCGCCAGCAGCCAAGATCTGGGGCAGTATGGCTACACCTTC.

The CDR3 here is CASSYSNGNTEAFF. CDR3 DNA sequence: TGTGCCAGCAGTTACTCGAATGGCAACACTGAAGCTTTCTTT. The chain uses TRBV6-5 and TRBJ1-1; D is ambiguous. The CDR3 runs to 14 residues. The V gene lost 0 bases and the J gene lost 2 bases, with 7 bases spanning the gap. Germline V gene lookup returns CDR1 MNHEY and CDR2 SVGAGI.

Written as DNA, the CDR3 is TGTGCCAGTAGTATTTCGGCCGCTCTAGCGGGACCAGGCACAGATACGCAGTATTTT. The encoded protein is CASSISAALAGPGTDTQYF. The rearrangement links TRBV19 to TRBJ2-3, with TRBD2 matching over 9 bases. The CDR3 contains 19 residues. The V gene end was trimmed by 3 bases and the J gene end by 1 base; junction bases not matched to a gene: 14. Germline V gene sequence: CDR1 LNHDA, CDR2 SQIVND (reference sequence).

V gene TRBV27 combines with J gene TRBJ2-1; 13 bases are shared with TRBD2. Germline-derived CDR1 and CDR2 are MNHEY and SMNVEV (reference sequence). The junction had 9 bases not matched to a gene; V was cut back by 1 base and J by 9 bases. This CDR3 is 17 amino acids long. The CDR3 protein is CASSLLTSGRASGEQFF. The CDR3 coding sequence is TGTGCCAGCAGTTTATTAACTAGCGGGAGGGCCTCGGGTGAGCAGTTCTTC.

The V call is TRBV7-2, the J call TRBJ2-5; TRBD2 matches at 7 bases. Germline CDR1 reads SGHTA; CDR2 reads FQGNSA. V shed 4 bases, J shed 2 bases, and the junction held 7 bases outside the gene matches. There are 15 residues in the CDR3. The CDR3 nucleotides read TGTGCCAGCAGCTCCCGCGGGAGAGAACAAGAGACCCAGTACTTC. Protein: CASSSRGREQETQYF.

The chain carries TRBV24-1 and TRBJ2-1; 7 bases agree with TRBD1. This CDR3 spans 16 amino acids. V was pared by 1 base and J by 9 bases, with 11 bases of the junction left unmatched. The germline V gene encodes CDR1 KGHDR and CDR2 SFDVKD. The CDR3 is CATSDFSGGSFVEQFF. As DNA, the CDR3 is TGTGCCACCAGTGATTTTTCAGGGGGTTCGTTTGTTGAGCAGTTCTTC.

The chain couples TRBV27 to TRBJ2-7; 10 bases line up with TRBD2. From germline, CDR1 is MNHEY and CDR2 SMNVEV (reference sequence). Trimming cost V 4 bases and J 4 bases; bases outside gene matches: 7. This CDR3 contains 15 residues. The CDR3 region is CASSYKREGLYEQYF. In DNA form, the CDR3 reads TGTGCCAGCAGTTACAAGCGGGAGGGCCTTTACGAGCAGTACTTC.

The V and J genes are TRBV5-4 and TRBJ2-5, with D possibly being TRBD2 (6 bases). The CDR3 sequence is 14 residues long. Germline V gives CDR1 SGHNT, CDR2 YYREEE (reference sequence). With 2 bases removed from V and 5 bases from J, the gap between germline ends came to 13 bases. CDR3 DNA: TGTGCCAGCAGCTTAGACCTAAGCGGGGAGACCCAGTACTTC. Its protein is CASSLDLSGETQYF. Supplemented by reference TRBV5-4 and TRBJ2-5, the full variable domain reads ETGVTQSPTHLIKTRGQQVTLRCSSQSGHNTVSWYQQALGQGPQFIFQYYREEENGRGNFPPRFSGLQFPNYSSELNVNALELDDSALYLCASSLDLSGETQYFGPGTRLLVL.

This clone showed up just a few times. The chain combines TRBV7-9 with TRBJ2-7, with D possibly being TRBD2 (7 bases). The CDR3 length is 15 residues. Germline CDR1 reads SEHNR; CDR2 reads FQNEAQ (reference sequence). Trimming stripped 2 bases from V and 2 bases from J, with 13 bases between. CDR3 DNA sequence: TGTGCCAGCAGCTTATTTGTCGGGGGGCCCTACGAGCAGTACTTC. It codes for CASSLFVGGPYEQYF.

This clone was recorded only once. The chain carries TRBV30 and TRBJ2-5; 7 bases map to TRBD2. This CDR3 spans 14 amino acids. V was pared by 0 bases and J by 3 bases, with 4 bases of the junction left unmatched. The germline V gene encodes CDR1 GTSNPN and CDR2 SVGIG (reference sequence). The CDR3 is CAWSVGGSKETQYF. DNA of the CDR3: TGTGCCTGGAGTGTGGGCGGGAGTAAAGAGACCCAGTACTTC.

The chain employs TRBV21-1 and TRBJ2-5; the D call of TRBD1 is as the table states it, not checked on the DNA. TRBV21-1 corresponds to a pseudogene. The CDR3 is 16 residues long. CDR3 region: CASSNGSGQPQETQYF. The CDR3 DNA is TGTGCCAGCAGCAATGGTTCGGGACAGCCTCAAGAGACCCAGTACTTC.

The rearrangement uses TRBV18 and TRBJ2-2, with 10 bases matching TRBD2. The CDR3 loop spans 17 amino acids. V was clipped by 3 bases and J by 8 bases; unmatched bases: 12. CDR1 and CDR2 (germline): KGHSH, LQKENI. CDR3 nucleotide sequence: TGTGCCAGCTCACCTCTAGCGGGAGATACGATTTCGGGGGAGCTGTTTTTT. Translation: CASSPLAGDTISGELFF.

The rearrangement joins TRBV29-1 to TRBJ2-7, with 8 nucleotides matching TRBD1. Germline V gene data show CDR1 as SQVTM and CDR2 as ANQGSEA. The CDR3 covers 14 residues. V dropped 6 bases and J dropped 0; count of bases not matched to a gene: 7. CDR3 bases: TGCAGCGTACGGGGGACAGGAGACTCCTACGAGCAGTACTTC. Its translation: CSVRGTGDSYEQYF.

The chain joins TRBV19 to TRBJ1-3, with D unresolved. V lost 0 bases, J lost 3 bases, and 12 bases lay in between. Germline loops: CDR1 LNHDA, CDR2 SQIVND (reference sequence). The CDR3 consists of 16 residues. CDR3 DNA: TGTGCCAGTAGTATAGATATAACAGAACGTGGAAACACCATATATTTT. It is translated as CASSIDITERGNTIYF. Full variable domain (missing parts from reference TRBV19 and TRBJ1-3): DGGITQSPKYLFRKEGQNVTLSCEQNLNHDAMYWYRQDPGQGLRLIYYSQIVNDFQKGDIAEGYSVSREKKESFPLTVTSAQKNPTAFYLCASSIDITERGNTIYFGEGSWLTVV.

The V and J genes are TRBV2 and TRBJ1-2, with D tentatively TRBD1 (6 bases). This CDR3 has 13 amino acids. Germline V lookup: CDR1 SNHLY, CDR2 FYNNEI. Trimming stripped 6 bases from V and 8 bases from J, with 16 bases between. CDR3 residues: CASSGDRNGGYTF. In DNA, the CDR3 is TGTGCCAGCAGCGGAGACAGGAATGGGGGCTACACCTTC.

This rearrangement joins TRBV2 to TRBJ1-2, with D possibly matching TRBD1 (5 bases). CDR3 length equals 16 residues. Germline V gene data show CDR1 as SNHLY and CDR2 as FYNNEI. V was pared by 5 bases and J by 5 bases, with 21 bases between. CDR3 in amino acids: CASSPLTGQLIYGYTF. DNA for the CDR3: TGTGCCAGCAGTCCGCTAACAGGACAACTCATTTATGGCTACACCTTC.

With regard to this clone: Other DNA sequences in the sample encode the same CDR3. The chain carries TRBV5-6 and TRBJ1-2, with 9 bases matching TRBD1. Germline assignment: CDR1 SGHDT and CDR2 YYEEEE. This CDR3 has 13 amino acids. The trim removed 2 bases at V and 6 bases at J, leaving 2 bases unmatched. CDR3 loop: CASSFRQGDGYTF. The CDR3 DNA reads as TGTGCCAGCAGCTTTAGACAGGGGGATGGCTACACCTTC. Based on the CDR3 plus reference TRBV5-6 and TRBJ1-2, the full variable domain is DAGVTQSPTHLIKTRGQQVTLRCSPKSGHDTVSWYQQALGQGPQFIFQYYEEEERQRGNFPDRFSGHQFPNYSSELNVNALLLGDSALYLCASSFRQGDGYTFGSGTRLTVV.

This chain connects TRBV5-4 to TRBJ2-3; 11 positions agree with TRBD2. The CDR3 runs to 17 residues. Losses at the gene ends were 1 base for V and 0 bases for J; bases not matched to a gene: 4. Germline loops: CDR1 SGHNT, CDR2 YYREEE (reference sequence). The DNA for the CDR3 is TGTGCCAGCAGCTTGCGACTAGCGGGAATTAGCACAGATACGCAGTATTTT. It yields the protein CASSLRLAGISTDTQYF.

The CDR3 loop reads CASSTWDRGSQPQHF. The CDR3 DNA is TGTGCCAGTAGTACTTGGGACAGGGGGTCTCAGCCCCAGCATTTT. The rearrangement joins TRBV19 to TRBJ1-5; 11 bases match TRBD1. Germline V lookup: CDR1 LNHDA, CDR2 SQIVND (reference sequence). Losses at the gene ends were 4 bases for V and 6 bases for J; bases not matched to a gene: 5. The CDR3 loop spans 15 amino acids.